This T cell receptor beta chain was sequenced during a study of CXCR4 blockade with PD-1 therapy in pancreatic cancer. No neoadjuvant therapy was given before resection to the patients supplying these archived tumor blocks. Study-level points and caveats: Clone frequency correlated with its number of distinct nucleotide rearrangements. Sequencing covered TCRbeta chains only, not alpha chains. Tumor clonality averaged roughly 0.15 versus 0.05 in healthy blood, not predicting survival.

The CDR3 loop spans 14 amino acids. Germline values: CDR1 MGHDK, CDR2 SYGVNS. Trimming removed 3 bases from V and 6 bases from J; junction bases left unmatched: 7. This clone was seen once. Antigen specificity is unknown. Using immunoSEQ multiplex PCR, the repertoire was profiled, and TCRdb retains in-frame clones only, with some absent. This table holds 3,500 or so clones, 50% found once. Sequenced input: tumor tissue. The clonotype originates from a human donor with pancreatic ductal adenocarcinoma. The chain employs TRBV25-1 and TRBJ1-1, with 7 bases fitting TRBD1. The CDR3 DNA reads as TGTGCCAGCAGTGACTCAGGGGGGAGCGCTGAAGCTTTCTTT. Protein: CASSDSGGSAEAFF.